A selection of T cell receptor beta chains follows, all from one sample in a study of blood T cell repertoires in COVID-19. TCRdb's table, derived via immunoSEQ multiplex PCR, lists solely in-frame clones and lacks some. The sample includes 75,000 to 100,000 clones, roughly four fifths of them seen just once. The sample consisted of peripheral blood. Every receptor here comes from a man in his fifties with active or convalescent COVID-19. Each CDR3 is given with its conserved first and last residue. Fields, in order: clone size, D gene, J gene, V gene, CDR3 protein, CDR3 DNA. The D gene is left open where the match is weak. Rows give clone size only sometimes, using once, few, many, or a class for an expanded clone.

- | TRBD1 | TRBJ1-6 | TRBV28 | CASSPGTGQGSPLHF | TGTGCCAGCAGTCCGGGGACAGGCCAGGGATCACCCCTCCACTTT
once | - | TRBJ1-4 | TRBV19 | CASSHRATNEKLFF | TGTGCCAGTAGCCACAGGGCGACTAATGAAAAACTGTTTTTT
- | - | TRBJ1-2 | TRBV18 | CASSPSSVNYGYTF | TGTGCCAGCTCACCATCATCGGTAAACTATGGCTACACCTTC
few | - | TRBJ2-1 | TRBV2 | CASSPRDRPYNEQFF | TGTGCCAGCAGTCCACGAGACAGGCCCTACAATGAGCAGTTCTTC
- | TRBD2 | TRBJ2-7 | TRBV6-1 | CASSELAGAGYEQYF | TGTGCCAGCAGTGAATTAGCGGGGGCCGGCTACGAGCAGTACTTC
- | - | TRBJ1-2 | TRBV6-4 | CASSASGDYSNYGYTF | TGTGCCAGCAGTGCCTCCGGGGACTACTCTAACTATGGCTACACCTTC
- | - | TRBJ2-7 | TRBV7-2 | CASSLEGLGSYEQYF | TGTGCCAGCAGCTTAGAGGGGCTTGGCTCCTACGAGCAGTACTTC
- | - | TRBJ2-2 | TRBV7-9 | CASSPLWGGAIGELFF | TGTGCCAGCAGCCCCCTATGGGGGGGGGCGATCGGGGAGCTGTTTTTT
- | - | TRBJ2-1 | TRBV10-2 | CASRAQEGGQFF | TGCGCCAGCAGGGCCCAGGAAGGGGGGCAGTTCTTC
- | - | TRBJ2-3 | TRBV13 | CASSPSSYYTDTQYF | TGTGCCAGCAGCCCATCATCCTATTACACAGATACGCAGTATTTT
- | TRBD1 | TRBJ1-6 | TRBV6-6 | CASSYTTGGDSPLHF | TGTGCCAGCAGTTACACGACAGGGGGCGATTCACCCCTCCACTTT
- | - | TRBJ2-2 | TRBV9 | CASGQLTNTGELFF | TGTGCCAGTGGACAGCTAACGAACACCGGGGAGCTGTTTTTT
- | TRBD1 | TRBJ2-3 | TRBV7-6 | CASSFRDRAPDTQYF | TGTGCCAGCAGCTTCCGGGACAGGGCTCCAGATACGCAGTATTTT
- | TRBD2 | TRBJ2-5 | TRBV6-5 | CASSYSGGGTQETQYF | TGTGCCAGCAGTTACTCGGGGGGGGGAACCCAAGAGACCCAGTACTTC
- | TRBD1 | TRBJ1-1 | TRBV7-9 | CASSPRGPGTEAFF | TGTGCCAGCAGCCCTAGGGGGCCGGGCACTGAAGCTTTCTTT
- | - | TRBJ1-1 | TRBV7-2 | CASSLVQGLSSFAEAFF | TGTGCCAGCAGCTTGGTACAGGGATTGTCAAGTTTTGCTGAAGCTTTCTTT
- | - | TRBJ1-3 | TRBV12-3/TRBV12-4 | CASSLEGNTIYF | TGTGCCAGCAGTTTAGAGGGGAACACCATATATTTT
- | TRBD2 | TRBJ2-7 | TRBV6-5 | CASIERASGSYEQYF | TGTGCCAGCATCGAAAGGGCTAGCGGTTCCTACGAGCAGTACTTC
few | - | TRBJ1-5 | TRBV6-5 | CASRTSGYNQPQHF | TGTGCCAGCAGGACATCTGGGTACAATCAGCCCCAGCATTTT